These 8 T cell receptor beta chains were all obtained from the same sample, sequenced in a study of blood T cell repertoires in COVID-19. Clones were sequenced by immunoSEQ multiplex PCR, and TCRdb holds only the in-frame ones, with some missing. Here the sample spans about 100,000 clones, approximately 90% being singletons. The specimen was peripheral blood. These TCRs come from a man in his sixties with acute or convalescent COVID-19.

This rearrangement joins TRBV11-2 to TRBJ1-2, with 10 positions matching TRBD1. V lost 5 bases and J lost 5; bases outside the gene matches: 8. Germline loops: CDR1 SGHAT, CDR2 FQNNGV. The CDR3 has 15 residues. The CDR3 is CASSRPGTGVYGYTF. CDR3 in DNA: TGTGCCAGCAGCCGTCCCGGGACAGGGGTTTATGGCTACACCTTC.

V usage is TRBV5-1 and J usage is TRBJ2-7; D is unclear. The ends were cut back, 4 bases at V and 0 bases at J, with 11 bases in the middle. Germline assignment: CDR1 SGHRS and CDR2 YFSETQ. CDR3 length equals 14 residues. CDR3 in amino acids: CASSPGSVSYEQYF. The CDR3 nucleotides read TGCGCCAGCAGCCCGGGTTCGGTCTCCTACGAGCAGTACTTC.

J is TRBJ2-7 and V is TRBV6-4; a possible D gene is TRBD1 (5 bases). Germline V CDR1 and CDR2: MRHNA, SNTAGT. The CDR3 is 18 residues long. The V end was cut by 6 bases, the J end by 5 bases, with 29 bases between. The CDR3 loop reads CASRRSVPRTTFSNEQYV. In nucleotides, the CDR3 is TGTGCCAGCAGGCGGTCGGTCCCCAGGACAACCTTCTCGAACGAGCAGTACGTC.

This chain links TRBV9 with TRBJ1-3; D unclear. Per germline, CDR1 SGDLS and CDR2 YYNGEE. V was cut by 4 bases and J by 2 bases, with 13 bases left in between. CDR3 length: 15 amino acids. DNA of the CDR3: TGTGCCAGCAGCTCCGCCGACATCCCTGGAAACACCATATATTTT. It translates to CASSSADIPGNTIYF.

The genes are TRBV2 and TRBJ2-1; 10 bases fit TRBD2. This CDR3 comprises 16 residues. Trimming cost V 4 bases and J 6 bases; bases outside gene matches: 9. CDR1 and CDR2 (germline): SNHLY, FYNNEI. The CDR3 is CASSARRLAGGNEQFF. DNA for the CDR3: TGTGCCAGCAGTGCCCGGAGGTTAGCGGGAGGCAATGAGCAGTTCTTC.

The genes are TRBV2 and TRBJ2-3; no clear D gene. Trimming shortened V by 2 bases and J by 0 bases, and 9 bases separated the two germline ends. Germline CDR1 reads SNHLY; CDR2 reads FYNNEI. CDR3 length equals 15 residues. The CDR3 here is CASSEWVLSTDTQYF. The CDR3 coding sequence is TGTGCCAGCAGTGAATGGGTACTAAGCACAGATACGCAGTATTTT.

The J gene is TRBJ2-2, the V gene TRBV19, with 13 positions matching TRBD2. The CDR3 has 17 residues. The germline gives CDR1 LNHDA, CDR2 SQIVND (reference sequence). V shed 5 bases, J shed 5 bases, and the junction held 8 bases outside the gene matches. The CDR3 DNA follows: TGTGCCAGTAGTGCGCGACTAGCGGGAGGAGGTACCGGGGAGCTGTTTTTT. This sequence encodes CASSARLAGGGTGELFF.

The rearrangement uses TRBV27 and TRBJ1-1; weak D call: TRBD1 (5 bases). This CDR3 has 14 amino acids. Trimming took off 2 bases at V and 8 bases at J, with 15 bases between the two ends. CDR1 is MNHEY and CDR2 is SMNVEV in the germline V gene (reference sequence). The CDR3 reads CASSLEPLGLEAFF. In DNA, the CDR3 is TGTGCCAGCAGTTTAGAGCCGTTGGGACTAGAAGCTTTCTTT.